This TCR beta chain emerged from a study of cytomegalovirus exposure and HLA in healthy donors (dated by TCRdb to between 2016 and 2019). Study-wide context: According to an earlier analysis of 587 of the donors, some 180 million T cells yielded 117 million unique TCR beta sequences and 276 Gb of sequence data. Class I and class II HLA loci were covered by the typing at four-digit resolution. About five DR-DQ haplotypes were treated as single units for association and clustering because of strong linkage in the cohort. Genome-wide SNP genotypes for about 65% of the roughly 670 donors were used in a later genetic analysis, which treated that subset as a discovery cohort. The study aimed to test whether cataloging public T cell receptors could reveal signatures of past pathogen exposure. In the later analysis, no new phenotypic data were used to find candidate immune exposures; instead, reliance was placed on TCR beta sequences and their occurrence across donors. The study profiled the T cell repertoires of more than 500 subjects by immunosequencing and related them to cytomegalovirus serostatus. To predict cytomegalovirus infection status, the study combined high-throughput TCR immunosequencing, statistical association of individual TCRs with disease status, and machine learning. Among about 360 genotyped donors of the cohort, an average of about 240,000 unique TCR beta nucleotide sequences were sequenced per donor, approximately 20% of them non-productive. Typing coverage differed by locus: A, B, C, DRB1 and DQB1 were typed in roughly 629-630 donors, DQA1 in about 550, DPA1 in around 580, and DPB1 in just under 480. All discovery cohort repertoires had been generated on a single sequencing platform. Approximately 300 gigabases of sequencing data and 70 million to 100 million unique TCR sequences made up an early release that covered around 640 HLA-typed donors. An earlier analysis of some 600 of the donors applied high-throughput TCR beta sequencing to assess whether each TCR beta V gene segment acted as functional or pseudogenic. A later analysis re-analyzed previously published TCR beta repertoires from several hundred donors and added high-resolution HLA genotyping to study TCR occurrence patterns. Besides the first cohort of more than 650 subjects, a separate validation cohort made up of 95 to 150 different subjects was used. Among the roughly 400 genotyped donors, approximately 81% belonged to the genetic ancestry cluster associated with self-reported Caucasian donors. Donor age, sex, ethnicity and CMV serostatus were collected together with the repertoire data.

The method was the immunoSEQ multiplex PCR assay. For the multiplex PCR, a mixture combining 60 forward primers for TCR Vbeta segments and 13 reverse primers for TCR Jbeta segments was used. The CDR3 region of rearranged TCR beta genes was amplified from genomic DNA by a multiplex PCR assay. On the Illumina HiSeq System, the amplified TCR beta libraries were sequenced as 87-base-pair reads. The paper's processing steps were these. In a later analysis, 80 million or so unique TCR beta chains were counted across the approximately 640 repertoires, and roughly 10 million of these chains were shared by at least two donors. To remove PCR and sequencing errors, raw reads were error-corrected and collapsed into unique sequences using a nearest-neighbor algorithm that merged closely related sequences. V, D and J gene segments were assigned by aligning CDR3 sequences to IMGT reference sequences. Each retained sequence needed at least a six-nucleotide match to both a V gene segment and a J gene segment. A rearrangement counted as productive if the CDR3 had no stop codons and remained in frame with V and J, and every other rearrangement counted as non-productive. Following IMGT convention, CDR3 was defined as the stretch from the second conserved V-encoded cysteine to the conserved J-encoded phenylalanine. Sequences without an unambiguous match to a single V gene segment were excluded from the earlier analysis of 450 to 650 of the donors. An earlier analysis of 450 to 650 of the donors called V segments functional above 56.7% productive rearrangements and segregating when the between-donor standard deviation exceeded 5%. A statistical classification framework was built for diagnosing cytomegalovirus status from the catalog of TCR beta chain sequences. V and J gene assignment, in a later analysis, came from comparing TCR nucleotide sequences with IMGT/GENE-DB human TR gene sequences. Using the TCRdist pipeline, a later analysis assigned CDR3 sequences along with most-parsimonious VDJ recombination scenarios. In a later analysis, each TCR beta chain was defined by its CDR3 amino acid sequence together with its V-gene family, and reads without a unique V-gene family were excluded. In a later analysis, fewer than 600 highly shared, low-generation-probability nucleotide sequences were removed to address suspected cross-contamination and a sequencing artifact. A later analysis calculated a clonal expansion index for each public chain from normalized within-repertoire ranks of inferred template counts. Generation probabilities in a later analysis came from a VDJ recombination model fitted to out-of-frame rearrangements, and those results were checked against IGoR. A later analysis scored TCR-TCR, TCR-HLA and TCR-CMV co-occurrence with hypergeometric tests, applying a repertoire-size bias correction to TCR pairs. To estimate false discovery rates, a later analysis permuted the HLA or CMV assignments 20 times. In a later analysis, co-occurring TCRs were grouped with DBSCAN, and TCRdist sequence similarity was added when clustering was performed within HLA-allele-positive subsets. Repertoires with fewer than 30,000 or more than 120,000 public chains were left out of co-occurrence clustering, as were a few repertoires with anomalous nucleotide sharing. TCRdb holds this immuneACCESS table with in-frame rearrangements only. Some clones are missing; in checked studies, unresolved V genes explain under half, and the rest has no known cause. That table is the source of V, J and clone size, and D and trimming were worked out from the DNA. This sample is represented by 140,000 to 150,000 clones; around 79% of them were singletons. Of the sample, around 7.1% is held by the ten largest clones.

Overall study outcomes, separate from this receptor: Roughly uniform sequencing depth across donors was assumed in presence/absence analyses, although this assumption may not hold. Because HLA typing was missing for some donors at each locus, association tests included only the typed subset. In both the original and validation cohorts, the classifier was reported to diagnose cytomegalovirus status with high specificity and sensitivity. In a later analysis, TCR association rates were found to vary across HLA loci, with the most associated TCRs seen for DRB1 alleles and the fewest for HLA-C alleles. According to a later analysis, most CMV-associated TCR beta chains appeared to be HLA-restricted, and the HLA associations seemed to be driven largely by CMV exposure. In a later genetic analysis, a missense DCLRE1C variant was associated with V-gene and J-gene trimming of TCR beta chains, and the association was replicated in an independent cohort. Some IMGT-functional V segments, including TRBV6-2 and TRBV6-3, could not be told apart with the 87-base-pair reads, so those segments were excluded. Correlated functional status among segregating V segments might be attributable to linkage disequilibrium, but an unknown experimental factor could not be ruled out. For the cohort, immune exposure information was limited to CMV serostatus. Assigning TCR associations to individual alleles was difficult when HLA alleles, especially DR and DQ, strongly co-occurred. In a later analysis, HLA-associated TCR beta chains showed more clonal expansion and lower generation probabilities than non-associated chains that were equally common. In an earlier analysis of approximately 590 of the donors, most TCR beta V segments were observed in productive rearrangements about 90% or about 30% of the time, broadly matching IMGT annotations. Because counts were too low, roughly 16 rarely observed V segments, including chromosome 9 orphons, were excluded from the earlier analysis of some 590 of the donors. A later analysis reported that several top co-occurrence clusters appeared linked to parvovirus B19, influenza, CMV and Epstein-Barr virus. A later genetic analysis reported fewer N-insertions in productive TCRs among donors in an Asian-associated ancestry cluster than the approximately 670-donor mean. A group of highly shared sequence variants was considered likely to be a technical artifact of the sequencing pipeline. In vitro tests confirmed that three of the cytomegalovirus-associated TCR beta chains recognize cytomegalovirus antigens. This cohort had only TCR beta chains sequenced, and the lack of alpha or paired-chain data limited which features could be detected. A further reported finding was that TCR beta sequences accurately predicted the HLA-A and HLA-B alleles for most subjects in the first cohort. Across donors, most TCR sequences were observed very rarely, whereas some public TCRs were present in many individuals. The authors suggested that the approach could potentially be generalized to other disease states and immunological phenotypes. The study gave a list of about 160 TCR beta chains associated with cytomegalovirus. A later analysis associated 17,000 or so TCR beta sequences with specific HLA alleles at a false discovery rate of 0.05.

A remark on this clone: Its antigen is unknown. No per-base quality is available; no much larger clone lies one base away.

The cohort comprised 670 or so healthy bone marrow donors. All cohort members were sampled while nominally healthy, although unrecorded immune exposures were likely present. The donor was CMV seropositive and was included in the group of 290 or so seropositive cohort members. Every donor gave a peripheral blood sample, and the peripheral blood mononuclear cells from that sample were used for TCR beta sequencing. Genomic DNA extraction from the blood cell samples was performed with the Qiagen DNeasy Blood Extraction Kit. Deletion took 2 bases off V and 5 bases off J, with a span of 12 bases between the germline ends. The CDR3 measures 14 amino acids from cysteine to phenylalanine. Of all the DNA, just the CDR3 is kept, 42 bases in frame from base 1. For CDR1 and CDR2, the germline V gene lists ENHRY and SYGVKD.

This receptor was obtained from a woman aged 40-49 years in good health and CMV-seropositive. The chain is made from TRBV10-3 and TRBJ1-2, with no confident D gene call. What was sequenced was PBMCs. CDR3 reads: CAISEAGEIYGYTF. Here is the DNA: TGTGCCATCAGTGAGGCCGGTGAGATTTATGGCTACACCTTC.